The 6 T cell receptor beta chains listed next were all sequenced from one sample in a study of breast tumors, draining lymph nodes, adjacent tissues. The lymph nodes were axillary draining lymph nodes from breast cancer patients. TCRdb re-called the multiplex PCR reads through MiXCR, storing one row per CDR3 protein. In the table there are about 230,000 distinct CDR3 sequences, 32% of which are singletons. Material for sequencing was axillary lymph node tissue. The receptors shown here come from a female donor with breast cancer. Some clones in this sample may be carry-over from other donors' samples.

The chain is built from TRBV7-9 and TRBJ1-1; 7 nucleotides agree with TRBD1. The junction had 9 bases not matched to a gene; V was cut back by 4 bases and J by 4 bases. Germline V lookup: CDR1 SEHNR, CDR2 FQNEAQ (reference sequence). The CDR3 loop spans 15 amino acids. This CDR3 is CASSSNVAGGTEAFF. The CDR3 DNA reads TGTGCCAGCAGCTCCAATGTTGCAGGGGGCACTGAAGCTTTCTTT.

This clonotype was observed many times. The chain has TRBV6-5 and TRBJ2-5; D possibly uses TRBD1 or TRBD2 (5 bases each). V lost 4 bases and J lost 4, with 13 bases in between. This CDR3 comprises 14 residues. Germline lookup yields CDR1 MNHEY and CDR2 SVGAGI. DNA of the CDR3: TGTGCCAGCAGTTTGGTGGGGGTGGGAGAGACCCAGTACTTC. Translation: CASSLVGVGETQYF.

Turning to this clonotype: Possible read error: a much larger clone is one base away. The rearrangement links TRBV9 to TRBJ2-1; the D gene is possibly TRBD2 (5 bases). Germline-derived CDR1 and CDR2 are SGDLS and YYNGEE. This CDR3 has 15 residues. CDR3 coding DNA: TGTGCCAGCAGCGTAGCGGGGAGCTCCTACAATGAGCCGTTCTTC. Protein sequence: CASSVAGSSYNEPFF.

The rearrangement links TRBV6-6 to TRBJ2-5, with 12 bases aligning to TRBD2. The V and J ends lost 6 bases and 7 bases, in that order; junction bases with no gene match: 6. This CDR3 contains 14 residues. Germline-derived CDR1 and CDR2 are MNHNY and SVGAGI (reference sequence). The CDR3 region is CASRRTSGIVTQYF. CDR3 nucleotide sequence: TGTGCCAGCAGACGGACTAGCGGGATTGTGACCCAGTACTTC.

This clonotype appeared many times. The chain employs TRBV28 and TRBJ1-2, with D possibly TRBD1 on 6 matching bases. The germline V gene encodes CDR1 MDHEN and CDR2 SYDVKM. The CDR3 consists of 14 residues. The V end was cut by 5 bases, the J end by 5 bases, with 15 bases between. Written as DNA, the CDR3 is TGTGCCAGCAGTCCAACCAGGGGCTGGTATGGCTACACCTTC. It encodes CASSPTRGWYGYTF.

CDR3 residues: CSASQGARETQYF. In DNA form, the CDR3 reads TGCAGTGCTTCACAGGGGGCGCGAGAGACCCAGTACTTC. The chain recombines TRBV20-1 with TRBJ2-5; 9 bases fit TRBD1. CDR1 DFQATT and CDR2 SNEGSKA come from the germline V gene (reference sequence). J lost 4 bases, V lost 5 bases, and 5 bases had no gene match. This CDR3 is built from 13 residues.